A single sample is the source of the 14 T cell receptor beta chains below, sequenced in a study of cytomegalovirus exposure and HLA in healthy donors (dated by TCRdb to 2016 to 2017). The library was produced with the immunoSEQ multiplex PCR assay. The multiplex PCR relied on a mix of 60 forward primers for TCR Vbeta segments and 13 reverse primers for TCR Jbeta segments. The source is immuneACCESS, and TCRdb retained only in-frame sequences with V and J called. Part of the clones is not carried over; for the studies checked, unresolved V genes explain less than half of this, and the remainder is unexplained. A total of around 99,000 clones appear in this sample, less than 85% of them only once. The ten largest clones add up to around 15% of the sample. The sample comprised PBMCs. The receptors shown here come from a woman between 40 and 55 years old in good health and CMV-seropositive.

J is TRBJ1-4 and V is TRBV7-9; 7 bases align to TRBD1. CDR1 is SEHNR, CDR2 FQNEAQ, per germline (reference sequence). The CDR3 runs to 15 residues. The J segment lost 8 bases and the V segment lost 4 bases, leaving 10 bases of the junction unmatched. DNA of the CDR3: TGTGCCAGCAGCTACGGACAGGATCATAGAGAAAAACTGTTTTTT. Its protein is CASSYGQDHREKLFF.

The chain has TRBV4-2 and TRBJ1-4, with a tentative D call TRBD1 (5 bases). The CDR3 has 14 amino acids. Looked up from germline, CDR1 is LGHNA and CDR2 is YNFKEQ. V lost 0 bases, J lost 3 bases, and 5 bases lay in between. The CDR3 DNA is TGTGCCAGCAGCCAAGAGACAGCTAATGAAAAACTGTTTTTT. Its translation: CASSQETANEKLFF.

This clone was observed once. V usage is TRBV6-5 and J usage is TRBJ2-5; TRBD1 might be the D (5 bases). CDR1 and CDR2 (germline): MNHEY, SVGAGI. The length of the CDR3 is 14 residues. The V end was cut by 1 base, the J end by 3 bases, with 9 bases between. The CDR3 sequence is CASSYWGAEETQYF. CDR3 coding DNA: TGTGCCAGCAGTTACTGGGGCGCAGAAGAGACCCAGTACTTC.

This clone was counted a single time. The chain has TRBV7-8 and TRBJ2-7; D gene ambiguous. The V and J ends lost 1 base and 0 bases respectively, with 13 bases between them. Germline loops: CDR1 SGHVS, CDR2 FQNEAQ. The length of the CDR3 is 16 residues. CDR3 region: CASSLVATDRSYEQYF. The CDR3 nucleotides are TGTGCCAGCAGCTTAGTTGCTACAGATCGCTCCTACGAGCAGTACTTC.

The chain links TRBV5-1 to TRBJ2-7, with D maybe TRBD1 (6 bases). The CDR3 consists of 15 residues. The germline V gene has CDR1 SGHRS and CDR2 YFSETQ. Trimming shortened V by 4 bases and J by 2 bases, and 16 bases separated the two germline ends. The CDR3 protein is CASSTNRASPYEQYF. CDR3 sequence (DNA): TGCGCCAGCAGCACAAACAGGGCGAGCCCCTACGAGCAGTACTTC.

This clone was recorded once. The rearrangement uses TRBV7-3 and TRBJ1-2, with D perhaps matching TRBD1 (6 bases). The V end lost 1 base, the J end lost 8 bases, and 20 bases lay between the germline ends. Germline V gene sequence: CDR1 SGHTA, CDR2 FQGTGA. There are 16 residues in the CDR3. CDR3 DNA sequence: TGTGCCAGCAGCTTAATCGGGAATTCACAGGGCGGGGGCTACACCTTC. It is translated as CASSLIGNSQGGGYTF.

This chain connects TRBV5-1 to TRBJ1-2; D perhaps matches TRBD1 (6 bases). This CDR3 comprises 15 residues. Germline V gene data show CDR1 as SGHRS and CDR2 as YFSETQ. The V and J ends lost 0 bases and 3 bases respectively, with 12 bases between them. CDR3 amino acids: CASSLDPGVDYGYTF. CDR3 nucleotide sequence: TGCGCCAGCAGCTTGGATCCAGGGGTAGACTATGGCTACACCTTC.

The V call is TRBV2, the J call TRBJ1-4; 11 bases match TRBD1. The germline CDR1 and CDR2 sequences are SNHLY and FYNNEI. Trimming took 4 bases from V and 6 from J; bases not matched to a gene: 4. The CDR3 sequence is 15 residues long. CDR3 in amino acids: CASSGGGQGDEKLFF. The CDR3 DNA is TGTGCCAGCAGTGGAGGGGGACAGGGGGATGAAAAACTGTTTTTT.

This clone appeared a single time. The V and J genes are TRBV10-3 and TRBJ2-3, with 14 nucleotides matching TRBD2. V lost 0 bases and J lost 6; bases outside the gene matches: 11. The CDR3 loop spans 19 amino acids. CDR1 and CDR2 from the germline V gene are ENHRY and SYGVKD. CDR3 coding DNA: TGTGCCATCAGTGAGTCAGGCCTCGGACTAGCGGGGGGTGATGATACGCAGTATTTT. Translation gives CAISESGLGLAGGDDTQYF.

The rearrangement uses TRBV6-5 and TRBJ2-7; 11 bases agree with TRBD1. This CDR3 contains 14 residues. CDR1 is MNHEY and CDR2 is SVGAGI in the germline V gene. Unmatched junction bases numbered 5, after V lost 5 bases and J lost 5 bases. CDR3 coding DNA: TGTGCCAGCAGTCGGACAGGGGGCATCAACGAGCAGTACTTC. It is translated as CASSRTGGINEQYF.

V gene TRBV14 combines with J gene TRBJ2-3; 8 nucleotides agree with TRBD1. Germline V lookup: CDR1 SGHDN, CDR2 FVKESK. The ends lost 6 bases at V and 3 bases at J; junction bases unmatched: 11. This CDR3 has 16 amino acids. In DNA, the CDR3 is TGTGCCAGCAGGCAAACAGGGACAGGACGGACAGATACGCAGTATTTT. Translation gives CASRQTGTGRTDTQYF.

The V and J genes are TRBV29-1 and TRBJ2-2; 8 nucleotides line up with TRBD1. This CDR3 comprises 13 residues. The V segment lost 7 bases and the J segment 6 bases; nucleotides outside the gene matches: 7. Germline loops: CDR1 SQVTM, CDR2 ANQGSEA. DNA of the CDR3: TGCAGCGCCAACAGGGGGGCAGCCGGGGAGCTGTTTTTT. Amino acid sequence: CSANRGAAGELFF.

This sequence joins TRBV5-4 and TRBJ2-5; no definite D call. Trimming pared 2 bases from V and 5 bases from J, leaving 10 bases between. Germline values: CDR1 SGHNT, CDR2 YYREEE (reference sequence). The CDR3 contains 13 residues. The CDR3 sequence is CASSFQLMETQYF. CDR3 coding DNA: TGTGCCAGCAGCTTTCAACTTATGGAGACCCAGTACTTC.

The count of this clone is one. The chain couples TRBV11-2 to TRBJ2-2, with a weak D call TRBD1 (5 bases). Germline CDR1 is SGHAT and CDR2 is FQNNGV. The CDR3 consists of 16 residues. The V gene lost 1 base and the J gene lost 4 bases, with 13 bases spanning the gap. CDR3 sequence: CASSLGQIQVTGELFF. In DNA, the CDR3 is TGTGCCAGCAGCTTAGGGCAAATACAGGTCACCGGGGAGCTGTTTTTT. Using reference TRBV11-2 and TRBJ2-2 for the parts outside the CDR3, the full variable domain is EAGVAQSPRYKIIEKRQSVAFWCNPISGHATLYWYQQILGQGPKLLIQFQNNGVVDDSQLPKDRFSAERLKGVDSTLKIQPAKLEDSAVYLCASSLGQIQVTGELFFGEGSRLTVL.